The TCR beta chain under discussion was sequenced for a study of blood T cells in healthy people across ages. Study at large: About one barcoded beta molecule per two T cells came from capture by template switching.

Sample-barcoded 5' priming and a J-beta primer mix drove a second PCR of about 7 to 12 cycles. TCRdb fed the 5' RACE reads into MiXCR, producing one record per CDR3 protein. Of 650,000 to 800,000 distinct CDR3 sequences detected, roughly 44% appear once; the ten largest clones hold roughly 19%. Caucasian, healthy and from Russia, the donors were aged between 6 and 90. Peripheral blood samples of 9 to 10 milliliters were drawn from each donor. No fewer than 6 micrograms of total RNA were isolated from every sample. The clonotype originates from a man in his fifties or sixties in good health. The sample taken for sequencing was blood.

As DNA, the CDR3 is TGTGCCAGCAGCCAACAGCGGAGTCCGCTAAGGTCGACCCAGTACTTC. Translating it yields CASSQQRSPLRSTQYF. This chain joins TRBV5-6 and TRBJ2-5; tentative D call: TRBD2 (5 bases). Germline CDR1 and CDR2: SGHDT and YYEEEE. The CDR3 extends over 16 amino acids. The germline V and J ends were trimmed by 4 bases and 7 bases, with 23 bases remaining between them. Looking up the rest from reference TRBV5-6 and TRBJ2-5 gives the full variable domain: DAGVTQSPTHLIKTRGQQVTLRCSPKSGHDTVSWYQQALGQGPQFIFQYYEEEERQRGNFPDRFSGHQFPNYSSELNVNALLLGDSALYLCASSQQRSPLRSTQYFGPGTRLLVL.